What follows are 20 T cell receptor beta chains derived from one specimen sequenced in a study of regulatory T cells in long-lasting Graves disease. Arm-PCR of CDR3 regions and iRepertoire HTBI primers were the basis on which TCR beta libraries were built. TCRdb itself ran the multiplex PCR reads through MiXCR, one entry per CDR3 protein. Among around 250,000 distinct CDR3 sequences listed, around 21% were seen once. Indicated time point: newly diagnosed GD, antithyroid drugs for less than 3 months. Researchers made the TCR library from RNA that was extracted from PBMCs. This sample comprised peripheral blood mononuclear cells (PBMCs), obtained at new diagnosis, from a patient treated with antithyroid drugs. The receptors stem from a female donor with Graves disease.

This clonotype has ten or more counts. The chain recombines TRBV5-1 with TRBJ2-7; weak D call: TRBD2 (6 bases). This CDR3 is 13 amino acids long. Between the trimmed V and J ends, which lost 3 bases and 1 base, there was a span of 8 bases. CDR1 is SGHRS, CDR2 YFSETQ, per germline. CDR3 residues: CASSSTRSYEQYF. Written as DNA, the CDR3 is TGCGCCAGCAGCTCGACTAGATCCTACGAGCAGTACTTC. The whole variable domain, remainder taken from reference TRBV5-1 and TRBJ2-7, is KAGVTQTPRYLIKTRGQQVTLSCSPISGHRSVSWYQQTPGQGLQFLFEYFSETQRNKGNFPGRFSGRQFSNSRSEMNVSTLELGDSALYLCASSSTRSYEQYFGPGTRLTVT.

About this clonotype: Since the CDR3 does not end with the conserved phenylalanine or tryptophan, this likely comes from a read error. DNA for the CDR3: TGTGCCAGTTCGGACAGGGGGCGCTCCGAGCAGTACTCC. Its translation is CASSDRGRSEQYS. The V call is TRBV19, the J call TRBJ2-7, with 11 bases matching TRBD1. The CDR3 contains 13 residues. Germline V CDR1 and CDR2: LNHDA, SQIVND (reference sequence). After removal of 8 bases from V and 6 bases from J, the junction contained 6 bases not matched to a gene.

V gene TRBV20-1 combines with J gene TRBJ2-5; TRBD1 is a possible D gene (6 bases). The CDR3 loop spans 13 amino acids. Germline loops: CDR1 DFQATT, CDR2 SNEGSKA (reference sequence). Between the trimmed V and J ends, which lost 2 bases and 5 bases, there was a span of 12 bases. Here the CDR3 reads CSARQGYGETQYF. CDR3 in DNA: TGCAGTGCTAGACAGGGGTATGGGGAGACCCAGTACTTC.

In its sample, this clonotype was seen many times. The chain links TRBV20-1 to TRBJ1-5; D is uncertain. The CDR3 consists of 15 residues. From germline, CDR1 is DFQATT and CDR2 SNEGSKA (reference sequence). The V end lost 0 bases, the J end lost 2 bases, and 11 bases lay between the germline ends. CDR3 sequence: CSARDMGDGNQPQHF. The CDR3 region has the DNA TGCAGTGCTAGAGACATGGGTGACGGCAATCAGCCCCAGCATTTT.

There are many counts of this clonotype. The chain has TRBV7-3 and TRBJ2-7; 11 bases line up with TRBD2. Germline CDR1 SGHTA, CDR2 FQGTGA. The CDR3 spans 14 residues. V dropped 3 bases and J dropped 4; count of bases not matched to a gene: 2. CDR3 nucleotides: TGTGCCAGCAGCTTTAGCGGGGGGGAGTACGAGCAGTACTTC. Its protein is CASSFSGGEYEQYF.

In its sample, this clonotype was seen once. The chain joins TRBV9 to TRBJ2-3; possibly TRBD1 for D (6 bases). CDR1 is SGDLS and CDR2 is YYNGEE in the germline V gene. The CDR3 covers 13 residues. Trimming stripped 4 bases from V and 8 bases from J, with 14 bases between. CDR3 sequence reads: CASSPRLRGTQYF. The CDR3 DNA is TGTGCCAGCAGCCCGCGACTCAGGGGTACGCAGTATTTT. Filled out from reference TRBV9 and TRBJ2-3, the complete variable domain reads DSGVTQTPKHLITATGQRVTLRCSPRSGDLSVYWYQQSLDQGLQFLIQYYNGEERAKGNILERFSAQQFPDLHSELNLSSLELGDSALYFCASSPRLRGTQYFGPGTRLTVL.

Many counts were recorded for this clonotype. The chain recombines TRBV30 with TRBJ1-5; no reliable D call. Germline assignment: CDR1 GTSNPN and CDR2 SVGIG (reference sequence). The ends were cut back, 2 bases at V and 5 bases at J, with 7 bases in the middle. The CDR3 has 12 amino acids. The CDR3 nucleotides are TGTGCCTGGAGTCGCAAATATCAGCCCCAGCATTTT. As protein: CAWSRKYQPQHF.

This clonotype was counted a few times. The CDR3: CASSPVGSGANVLTF. DNA of the CDR3: TGTGCCAGCAGTCCGGTGGGTTCTGGGGCCAACGTCCTGACTTTC. The rearrangement uses TRBV28 and TRBJ2-6; D call uncertain. This CDR3 contains 15 residues. Germline V gene data show CDR1 as MDHEN and CDR2 as SYDVKM. The ends were cut back, 5 bases at V and 1 base at J, with 9 bases in the middle.

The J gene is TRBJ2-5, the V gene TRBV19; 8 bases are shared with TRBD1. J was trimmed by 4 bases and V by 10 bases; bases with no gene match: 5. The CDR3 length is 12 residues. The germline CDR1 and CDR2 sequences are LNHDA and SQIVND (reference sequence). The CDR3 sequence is CATKDRGETQYF. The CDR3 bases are TGTGCCACAAAAGACAGGGGAGAGACCCAGTACTTC. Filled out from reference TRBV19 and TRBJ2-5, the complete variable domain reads DGGITQSPKYLFRKEGQNVTLSCEQNLNHDAMYWYRQDPGQGLRLIYYSQIVNDFQKGDIAEGYSVSREKKESFPLTVTSAQKNPTAFYLCATKDRGETQYFGPGTRLLVL.

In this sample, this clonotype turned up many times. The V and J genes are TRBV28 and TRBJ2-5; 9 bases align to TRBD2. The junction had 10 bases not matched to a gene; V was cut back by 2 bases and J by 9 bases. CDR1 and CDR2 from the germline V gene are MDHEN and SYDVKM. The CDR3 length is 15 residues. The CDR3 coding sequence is TGTGCCAGCAGTTTACGTATCACCATAGCGGGGGCCCAGTACTTC. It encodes CASSLRITIAGAQYF.

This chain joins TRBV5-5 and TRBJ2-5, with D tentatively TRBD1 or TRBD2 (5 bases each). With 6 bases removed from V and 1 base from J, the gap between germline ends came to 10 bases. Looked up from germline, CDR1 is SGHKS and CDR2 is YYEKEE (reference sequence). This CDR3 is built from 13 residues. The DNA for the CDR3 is TGTGCCAGCACCTTCGGGGCCCAAGAGACCCAGTACTTC. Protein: CASTFGAQETQYF.

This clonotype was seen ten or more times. CDR3 region: CASSFTSPDTQYF. In DNA form, the CDR3 reads TGTGCCAGCAGTTTTACTTCCCCAGATACGCAGTATTTT. The chain recombines TRBV28 with TRBJ2-3; no clear D gene. V lost 3 bases, J lost 4 bases, and 8 bases lay in between. The CDR3 has 13 amino acids. From germline, CDR1 is MDHEN and CDR2 SYDVKM.

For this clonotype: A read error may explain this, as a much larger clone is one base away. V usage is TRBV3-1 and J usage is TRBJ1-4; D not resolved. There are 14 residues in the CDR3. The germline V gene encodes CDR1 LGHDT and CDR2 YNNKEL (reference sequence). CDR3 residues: CASRLQATNGKLFF. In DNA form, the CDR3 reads TGTGCCAGCAGGCTTCAGGCAACTAATGGAAAACTGTTTTTT.

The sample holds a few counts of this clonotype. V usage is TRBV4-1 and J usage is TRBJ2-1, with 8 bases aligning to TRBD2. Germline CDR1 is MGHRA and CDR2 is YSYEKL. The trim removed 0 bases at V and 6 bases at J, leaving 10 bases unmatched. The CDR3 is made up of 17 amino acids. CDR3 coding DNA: TGCGCCAGCAGCCAAGAAGTGAGACTAGCGCGAACCAATGAGCAGTTCTTC. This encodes CASSQEVRLARTNEQFF.

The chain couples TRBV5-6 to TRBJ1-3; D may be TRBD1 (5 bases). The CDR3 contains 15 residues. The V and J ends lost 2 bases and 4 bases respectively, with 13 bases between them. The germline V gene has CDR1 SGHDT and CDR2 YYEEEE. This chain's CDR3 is CASSFGRARGNTIYF. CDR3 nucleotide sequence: TGTGCCAGCAGCTTCGGCAGGGCGAGGGGAAACACCATATATTTT.

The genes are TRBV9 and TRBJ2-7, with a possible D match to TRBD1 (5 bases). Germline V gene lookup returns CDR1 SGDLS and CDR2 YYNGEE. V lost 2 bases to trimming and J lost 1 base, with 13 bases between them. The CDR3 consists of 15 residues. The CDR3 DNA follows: TGTGCCAGCAGCGTGGGATACAGGTGGTCCTACGAGCAGTACTTC. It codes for CASSVGYRWSYEQYF.

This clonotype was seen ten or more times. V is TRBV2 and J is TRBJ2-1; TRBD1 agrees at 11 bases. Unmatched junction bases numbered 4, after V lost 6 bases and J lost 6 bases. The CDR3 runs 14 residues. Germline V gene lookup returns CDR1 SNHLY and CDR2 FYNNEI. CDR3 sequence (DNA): TGTGCCAGCAGGCCAGGGACAGGGGGCAATGAGCAGTTCTTC. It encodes CASRPGTGGNEQFF.

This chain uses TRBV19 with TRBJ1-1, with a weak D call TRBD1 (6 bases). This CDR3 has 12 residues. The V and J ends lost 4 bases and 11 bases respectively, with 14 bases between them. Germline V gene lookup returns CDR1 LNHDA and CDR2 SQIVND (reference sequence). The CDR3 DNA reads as TGTGCCAGTAGTACCAGGGGAATTCGCGCTTTCTTT. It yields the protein CASSTRGIRAFF.

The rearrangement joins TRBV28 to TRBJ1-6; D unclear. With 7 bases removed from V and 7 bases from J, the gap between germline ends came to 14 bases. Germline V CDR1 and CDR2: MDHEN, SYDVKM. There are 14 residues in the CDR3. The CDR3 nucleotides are TGTGCCAGCATCCCTAGGTCGGGGAATTCACCCCTCCACTTT. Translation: CASIPRSGNSPLHF.

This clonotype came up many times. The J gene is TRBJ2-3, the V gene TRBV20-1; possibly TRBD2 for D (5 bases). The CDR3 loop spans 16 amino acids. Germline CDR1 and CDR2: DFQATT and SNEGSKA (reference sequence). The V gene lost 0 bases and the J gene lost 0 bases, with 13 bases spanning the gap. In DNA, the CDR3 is TGCAGTGCTAGAGATCTGGAGCGGCCGAGCACAGATACGCAGTATTTT. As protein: CSARDLERPSTDTQYF.